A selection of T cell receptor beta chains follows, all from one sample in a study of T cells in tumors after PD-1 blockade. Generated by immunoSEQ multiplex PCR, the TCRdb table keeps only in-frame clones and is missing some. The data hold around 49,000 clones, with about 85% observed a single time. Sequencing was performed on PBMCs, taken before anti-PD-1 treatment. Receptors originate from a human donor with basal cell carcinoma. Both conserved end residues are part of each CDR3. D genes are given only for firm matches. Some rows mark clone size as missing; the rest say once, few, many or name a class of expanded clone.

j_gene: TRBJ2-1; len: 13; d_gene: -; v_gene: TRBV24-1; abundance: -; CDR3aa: CATRQGSNNEQFF; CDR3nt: TGTGCCACCCGGCAGGGAAGCAACAATGAGCAGTTCTTC
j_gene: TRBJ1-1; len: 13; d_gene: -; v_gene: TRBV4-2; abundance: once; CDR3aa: CASSFDGNTEAFF; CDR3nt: TGTGCCAGCAGCTTTGACGGGAACACTGAAGCTTTCTTT
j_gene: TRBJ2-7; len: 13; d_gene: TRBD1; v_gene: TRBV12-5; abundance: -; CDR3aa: CASGYGTGPEQYF; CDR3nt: TGTGCTAGTGGGTATGGGACAGGGCCCGAGCAGTACTTC
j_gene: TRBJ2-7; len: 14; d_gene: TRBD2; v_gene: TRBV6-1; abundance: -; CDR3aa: CASSEPSGVVEQYF; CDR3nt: TGTGCCAGCAGTGAACCTAGCGGGGTGGTCGAGCAGTACTTC
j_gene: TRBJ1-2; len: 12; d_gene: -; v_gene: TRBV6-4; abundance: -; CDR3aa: CASRGQSYGYTF; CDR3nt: TGTGCCAGCCGCGGACAGAGTTATGGCTACACCTTC
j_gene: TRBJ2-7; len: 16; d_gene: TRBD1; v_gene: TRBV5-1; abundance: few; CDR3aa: CASSLADRGGWYEQYF; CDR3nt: TGCGCCAGCAGCTTGGCGGACAGGGGTGGCTGGTACGAGCAGTACTTC
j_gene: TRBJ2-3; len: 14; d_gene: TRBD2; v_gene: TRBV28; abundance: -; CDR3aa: CASRQTSGVDTQYF; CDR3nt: TGTGCCAGCAGACAGACTAGCGGGGTGGATACGCAGTATTTT
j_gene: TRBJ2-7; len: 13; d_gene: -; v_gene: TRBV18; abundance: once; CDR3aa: CASSPTGSYEQYF; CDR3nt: TGTGCCAGCTCACCAACAGGGTCCTACGAGCAGTACTTC
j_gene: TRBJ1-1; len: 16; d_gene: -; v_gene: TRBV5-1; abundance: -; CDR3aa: CASSFDTDRPNTEAFF; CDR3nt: TGCGCCAGCAGCTTTGACACGGACAGACCTAACACTGAAGCTTTCTTT
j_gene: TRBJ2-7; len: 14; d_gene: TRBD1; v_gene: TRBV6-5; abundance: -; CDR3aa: CASSWTGGRYEQYF; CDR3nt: TGTGCCAGCAGTTGGACAGGGGGCAGGTACGAGCAGTACTTC
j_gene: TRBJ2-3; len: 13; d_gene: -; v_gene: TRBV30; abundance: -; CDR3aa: CAWSEASTDTQYF; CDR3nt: TGTGCCTGGAGTGAGGCTAGCACAGATACGCAGTATTTT
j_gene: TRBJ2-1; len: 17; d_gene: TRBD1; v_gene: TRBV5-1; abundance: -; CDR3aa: CASSRVGTASSYNEQFF; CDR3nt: TGCGCCAGCAGCAGAGTGGGGACAGCGAGCTCCTACAATGAGCAGTTCTTC
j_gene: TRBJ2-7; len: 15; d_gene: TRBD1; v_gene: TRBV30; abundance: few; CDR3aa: CAWSVGVTGGYEQYF; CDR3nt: TGTGCCTGGAGTGTAGGGGTGACAGGGGGGTACGAGCAGTACTTC
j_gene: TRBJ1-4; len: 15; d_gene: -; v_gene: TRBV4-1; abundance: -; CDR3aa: CASSQAQSSVEKLFF; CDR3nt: TGCGCCAGCAGCCAAGCCCAGAGTTCCGTTGAAAAACTGTTTTTT
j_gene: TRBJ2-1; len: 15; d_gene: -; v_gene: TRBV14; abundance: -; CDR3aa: CASSQEDHPYNEQFF; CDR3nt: TGTGCCAGCAGCCAAGAAGACCACCCCTACAATGAGCAGTTCTTC
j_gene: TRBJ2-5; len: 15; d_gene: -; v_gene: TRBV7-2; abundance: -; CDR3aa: CASSLSFRRGETQYF; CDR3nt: TGTGCCAGCAGCTTAAGCTTTCGGAGGGGGGAGACCCAGTACTTC
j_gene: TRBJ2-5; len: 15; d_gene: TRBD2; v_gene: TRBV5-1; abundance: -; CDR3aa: CASSFTAGRGETQYF; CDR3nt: TGCGCCAGCAGCTTCACAGCAGGGAGGGGAGAGACCCAGTACTTC
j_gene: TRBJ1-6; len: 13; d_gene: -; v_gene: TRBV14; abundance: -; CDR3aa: CASSRNRDSPLHF; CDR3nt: TGTGCCAGCAGCCGGAACAGGGATTCACCCCTCCACTTT